This entry describes one TCR beta chain. These data originate in a study of blood T cell repertoires in COVID-19. This CDR3 spans 13 amino acids. Trimming shortened V by 3 bases and J by 4 bases, and 9 bases separated the two germline ends. Germline-derived CDR1 and CDR2 are LNHDA and SQIVND (reference sequence). In the source study's methods: Cell counts per sample came from amplifying reference gene primers. Measured with immunoSEQ multiplex PCR; TCRdb has only the in-frame clones, and not every one. V and J calls and clone size are copied from that table; D and trimming were computed from the DNA. Among 110,000 to 150,000 clones listed, 84% were seen once.

Sequenced: PBMCs or T cells enriched from blood (not recorded which). This sequence originates from a man in his forties with acute COVID-19. This chain joins TRBV19 and TRBJ1-2; D perhaps matches TRBD1 (5 bases). This chain's CDR3 is CASSIRVGYGYTF. DNA for the CDR3: TGTGCCAGTAGTATCAGGGTCGGCTATGGCTACACCTTC. The full variable domain, completed using reference TRBV19 and TRBJ1-2, is DGGITQSPKYLFRKEGQNVTLSCEQNLNHDAMYWYRQDPGQGLRLIYYSQIVNDFQKGDIAEGYSVSREKKESFPLTVTSAQKNPTAFYLCASSIRVGYGYTFGSGTRLTVV.